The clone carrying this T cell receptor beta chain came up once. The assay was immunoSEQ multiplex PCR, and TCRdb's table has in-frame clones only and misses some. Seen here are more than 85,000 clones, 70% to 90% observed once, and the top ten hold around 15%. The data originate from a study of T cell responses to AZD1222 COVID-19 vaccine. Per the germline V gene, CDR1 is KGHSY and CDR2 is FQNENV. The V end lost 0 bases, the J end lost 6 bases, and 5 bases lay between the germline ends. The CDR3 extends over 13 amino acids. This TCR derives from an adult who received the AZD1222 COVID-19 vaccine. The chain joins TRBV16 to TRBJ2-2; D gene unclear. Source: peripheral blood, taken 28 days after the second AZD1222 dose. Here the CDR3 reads CASSQSGPGELFF. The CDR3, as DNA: TGTGCCAGCAGCCAATCCGGTCCCGGGGAGCTGTTTTTT.